This T cell receptor beta chain was recorded in a study of blood T cells in healthy people across ages. The CDR3 consists of 16 residues. In germline, CDR1 is SGHTA, CDR2 FQGTGA. Trimming took 5 bases from V and 7 from J; bases not matched to a gene: 12. Each donor had 8.5 to 10 milliliters of peripheral blood drawn. It was with a sample-barcoded 5' primer and a J-beta primer mix that a second PCR of about 6 to 12 cycles was run. MiXCR was run by TCRdb on the 5' RACE reads, yielding one entry per CDR3 protein. This sample has under 2 million distinct CDR3 sequences; roughly 30% occur once, and the top ten carry approximately 10%. This clonotype was counted between two and nine times. Its antigen is unknown. Points from the study as a whole: From one million sequenced T cells, diversity estimates were lower bounds.

The sequenced sample consisted of blood. The V gene is TRBV7-3, the J gene TRBJ2-1; 9 bases fit TRBD2. The receptor comes from a woman aged 25 to 39 in good health. The CDR3 loop is CASSRRDSGGKNEQFF. The CDR3 DNA sequence: TGTGCCAGCAGCCGTCGGGATAGCGGGGGTAAGAATGAGCAGTTCTTC.